A single sample is the source of the 30 T cell receptor beta chains below, sequenced in a study of blood T cell repertoires in COVID-19. Measured with immunoSEQ multiplex PCR; TCRdb has only the in-frame clones, and not every one. The sample has around 84,000 clones; around 81% are singletons. Material: peripheral blood. The receptors derive from a man older than 75 with active or convalescent COVID-19.

The chain couples TRBV6-5 to TRBJ2-5, with 7 bases that match TRBD2. This CDR3 is built from 14 residues. Germline V gene lookup returns CDR1 MNHEY and CDR2 SVGAGI. J was trimmed by 5 bases and V by 3 bases; bases with no gene match: 6. The CDR3 loop reads CASSYSAGVETQYF. Written as DNA, the CDR3 is TGTGCCAGCAGTTATTCGGCGGGGGTCGAGACCCAGTACTTC.

The chain has TRBV28 and TRBJ1-1; D may be TRBD1 (6 bases). In germline, CDR1 is MDHEN, CDR2 SYDVKM. Trimming pared 5 bases from V and 3 bases from J, leaving 19 bases between. The CDR3 consists of 16 residues. CDR3 sequence (DNA): TGTGCCAGCAGTCCAGTTGTCGGGGGGCTTGACACTGAAGCTTTCTTT. This gives the protein CASSPVVGGLDTEAFF.

The V call is TRBV2, the J call TRBJ1-3; D uncertain. The CDR3 extends over 15 amino acids. The V and J ends lost 8 bases and 0 bases respectively, with 14 bases between them. Per germline, CDR1 SNHLY and CDR2 FYNNEI. CDR3 in amino acids: CASAATGPSGNTIYF. Here the CDR3 DNA reads TGTGCCAGCGCCGCCACCGGTCCCTCTGGAAACACCATATATTTT.

The chain uses TRBV5-4 and TRBJ2-3, with a tentative D call TRBD1 (5 bases). The CDR3 covers 15 residues. Germline lookup yields CDR1 SGHNT and CDR2 YYREEE (reference sequence). Trimming took 1 base from V and 2 from J, leaving 11 bases between them. CDR3 bases: TGTGCCAGCAGCTTGCTAGGGGCGTACACAGATACGCAGTATTTT. Protein: CASSLLGAYTDTQYF. The variable domain in full, with the rest retrieved from reference TRBV5-4 and TRBJ2-3, is ETGVTQSPTHLIKTRGQQVTLRCSSQSGHNTVSWYQQALGQGPQFIFQYYREEENGRGNFPPRFSGLQFPNYSSELNVNALELDDSALYLCASSLLGAYTDTQYFGPGTRLTVL.

V is TRBV6-5 and J is TRBJ1-1, with D tentatively TRBD1 (6 bases). The CDR3 has 16 amino acids. The V end lost 4 bases, the J end lost 2 bases, and 17 bases lay between the germline ends. Germline loops: CDR1 MNHEY, CDR2 SVGAGI. The CDR3 DNA sequence: TGTGCCAGCAGTTCCCGGAAATGGACAGCTAACACTGAAGCTTTCTTT. It encodes CASSSRKWTANTEAFF.

The CDR3 region is CASSSQGGETQYF. DNA for the CDR3: TGTGCCAGCTCATCCCAGGGTGGAGAGACCCAGTACTTC. The rearrangement uses TRBV18 and TRBJ2-5, with D tentatively TRBD1 (5 bases). The germline gives CDR1 KGHSH, CDR2 LQKENI. The CDR3 is 13 residues long. Trimming took off 5 bases at V and 4 bases at J, with 11 bases between the two ends.

The chain combines TRBV6-6 with TRBJ1-6; maybe TRBD1 (6 bases). Germline V gene data show CDR1 as MNHNY and CDR2 as SVGAGI (reference sequence). CDR3 length: 14 amino acids. Between the trimmed V and J ends, which lost 6 bases and 9 bases, there was a span of 15 bases. The CDR3: CASRGQQGFSPLHF. In nucleotides, the CDR3 is TGTGCCAGCAGGGGCCAGCAGGGGTTTTCACCCCTCCACTTT.

V gene TRBV3-1 (or the pseudogene TRBV3-2) combines with J gene TRBJ1-1, with D possibly being TRBD1 (5 bases). Trimming shortened V by 1 base and J by 7 bases, and 10 bases separated the two germline ends. The germline gives CDR1 LGHDT, CDR2 YNNKEL (reference sequence). The CDR3 runs to 13 residues. CDR3 region: CASSQGGVGEAFF. The DNA of the CDR3 is TGTGCCAGCAGCCAAGGGGGGGTTGGTGAAGCTTTCTTT.

The rearrangement links TRBV19 to TRBJ1-1, with 7 bases lining up with TRBD1. The CDR3 totals 15 residues. After removal of 4 bases from V and 1 base from J, the junction contained 6 bases not matched to a gene. Germline-derived CDR1 and CDR2 are LNHDA and SQIVND (reference sequence). The CDR3 reads CASSRTGTANTEAFF. The CDR3 DNA reads TGTGCCAGTAGTAGGACCGGGACAGCGAACACTGAAGCTTTCTTT.

The chain has TRBV10-1 and TRBJ2-7; D is unresolved. Germline V gene data show CDR1 as WNHNN and CDR2 as SYGVQD (reference sequence). V lost 3 bases and J lost 10, with 10 bases in between. The CDR3 is 11 residues long. CDR3 in DNA: TGCGCCAGCAGTGATCCCGACATACAGTACGTC. As protein: CASSDPDIQYV.

The rearrangement uses TRBV28 and TRBJ2-4, with D maybe TRBD1 (6 bases). V was cut by 9 bases and J by 1 base, with 16 bases left in between. Germline assignment: CDR1 MDHEN and CDR2 SYDVKM. The CDR3 length is 15 residues. CDR3 DNA sequence: TGTGCCAGATTAGACAGGAAGGGGGCCAAAAACATTCAGTACTTC. Residues: CARLDRKGAKNIQYF.

V gene TRBV19 combines with J gene TRBJ1-6; D call uncertain. The CDR3 has 12 amino acids. Deletions cut 7 bases from V and 10 bases from J, with 11 bases between. Germline-derived CDR1 and CDR2 are LNHDA and SQIVND (reference sequence). CDR3 region: CASKEGLSPLHF. The CDR3 bases are TGTGCCAGTAAGGAGGGTCTATCACCCCTCCACTTT. The whole variable domain, filled in from reference TRBV19 and TRBJ1-6, reads DGGITQSPKYLFRKEGQNVTLSCEQNLNHDAMYWYRQDPGQGLRLIYYSQIVNDFQKGDIAEGYSVSREKKESFPLTVTSAQKNPTAFYLCASKEGLSPLHFGNGTRLTVT.

The V gene is TRBV10-2, the J gene TRBJ1-5; D call uncertain. The germline gives CDR1 WSHSY, CDR2 SAAADI. The CDR3 has 16 residues. Trimming cost V 0 bases and J 0 bases, with 9 bases left between them. Written as DNA, the CDR3 is TGCGCCAGCAGTGAGTCTTACAGCAATAGCAATCAGCCCCAGCATTTT. It is translated as CASSESYSNSNQPQHF.

The chain combines TRBV30 with TRBJ2-1; D not resolved. V lost 0 bases, J lost 0 bases, and 6 bases lay in between. Germline V CDR1 and CDR2: GTSNPN, SVGIG (reference sequence). There are 14 residues in the CDR3. For the CDR3, the DNA is TGTGCCTGGAGTGTACAAAGCTCCTACAATGAGCAGTTCTTC. Residues: CAWSVQSSYNEQFF. The whole variable domain, remainder taken from reference TRBV30 and TRBJ2-1, is SQTIHQWPATLVQPVGSPLSLECTVEGTSNPNLYWYRQAAGRGLQLLFYSVGIGQISSEVPQNLSASRPQDRQFILSSKKLLLSDSGFYLCAWSVQSSYNEQFFGPGTRLTVL.

The chain carries TRBV6-5 and TRBJ2-5; 8 nucleotides match TRBD1. V lost 6 bases to trimming and J lost 5 bases; unmatched junction nucleotides: 5. Germline CDR1 MNHEY, CDR2 SVGAGI. The CDR3 runs to 13 residues. The DNA of the CDR3 is TGTGCCAGCAGGAACAGGGGGAAGGAGACCCAGTACTTC. It translates to CASRNRGKETQYF.

The chain joins TRBV5-1 to TRBJ2-2, with TRBD1 matching over 9 bases. The V and J ends lost 4 bases and 6 bases, in that order; junction bases with no gene match: 19. Germline V CDR1 and CDR2: SGHRS, YFSETQ. The CDR3 sequence is 19 residues long. CDR3 amino acids: CASSPKRPGQGVSSGELFF. CDR3 coding DNA: TGCGCCAGCAGCCCCAAACGTCCGGGACAGGGTGTTAGTTCCGGGGAGCTGTTTTTT.

The V call is TRBV20-1, the J call TRBJ1-2; the match to TRBD1 covers 9 bases. The ends lost 3 bases at V and 2 bases at J; junction bases unmatched: 4. This CDR3 spans 14 amino acids. Per the germline V gene, CDR1 is DFQATT and CDR2 is SNEGSKA (reference sequence). CDR3 DNA: TGCAGTGCTAGTTCGGGACAGGGAAACTATGGCTACACCTTC. Amino acid sequence: CSASSGQGNYGYTF.

This sequence joins TRBV2 and TRBJ2-1; TRBD2 aligns across 14 bases. This CDR3 is built from 14 residues. With V trimmed by 9 bases and J by 8 bases, 6 bases remained unmatched. The germline V gene has CDR1 SNHLY and CDR2 FYNNEI. The CDR3: CASGKGLAGDEQFF. The CDR3 DNA reads TGTGCCAGTGGGAAGGGACTAGCGGGAGATGAGCAGTTCTTC.

This clone turned up a few times. The chain carries TRBV3-1 (or the pseudogene TRBV3-2) and TRBJ1-5; no definite D call. V dropped 0 bases and J dropped 7 bases, with 10 bases sitting between them. Germline values: CDR1 LGHDT, CDR2 YNNKEL (reference sequence). The CDR3 loop spans 14 amino acids. CDR3 nucleotide sequence: TGTGCCAGCAGCCAAGATCCGCAGGTCCAGCCCCAGCATTTT. Its protein is CASSQDPQVQPQHF.

The chain uses TRBV29-1 and TRBJ1-2; 9 nucleotides agree with TRBD1. Looked up from germline, CDR1 is SQVTM and CDR2 is ANQGSEA. The V and J ends lost 5 bases and 4 bases, in that order; junction bases with no gene match: 11. The CDR3 contains 15 residues. The CDR3 loop reads CSVTGTGTGGYGYTF. The CDR3 coding sequence is TGCAGCGTTACCGGGACAGGGACGGGAGGCTATGGCTACACCTTC. The complete variable domain, with remaining parts taken from reference TRBV29-1 and TRBJ1-2, reads SAVISQKPSRDICQRGTSLTIQCQVDSQVTMMFWYRQQPGQSLTLIATANQGSEATYESGFVIDKFPISRPNLTFSTLTVSNMSPEDSSIYLCSVTGTGTGGYGYTFGSGTRLTVV.

The chain couples TRBV25-1 to TRBJ2-5; the match to TRBD2 covers 7 bases. The CDR3 spans 16 residues. Germline V gene lookup returns CDR1 MGHDK and CDR2 SYGVNS. V gave up 5 bases and J gave up 3 bases; unmatched junction bases: 12. The CDR3 sequence is CASSSRASGPKETQYF. The CDR3 coding sequence is TGTGCCAGCAGTAGTCGAGCTAGCGGCCCTAAAGAGACCCAGTACTTC.

This chain joins TRBV27 and TRBJ1-2; 10 nucleotides align to TRBD1. Germline CDR1 reads MNHEY; CDR2 reads SMNVEV (reference sequence). Trimming removed 6 bases from V and 4 bases from J; junction bases left unmatched: 11. This CDR3 region has 16 residues. CDR3 amino acids: CASSRTGQGIGYGYTF. The CDR3 coding sequence is TGTGCCAGCAGCCGTACGGGACAGGGGATCGGCTATGGCTACACCTTC.

This clone has a single count. The chain links TRBV6-1 to TRBJ1-5, with D tentatively TRBD1 (6 bases). The CDR3 sequence is 17 residues long. Deletions cut 3 bases from V and 3 bases from J, with 18 bases between. Germline values: CDR1 MNHNS, CDR2 SASEGT. The CDR3 region has the DNA TGTGCCAGCAGTGACCAACAGGGCGACGGTTCCAATCAGCCCCAGCATTTT. Translation gives CASSDQQGDGSNQPQHF.

This rearrangement joins TRBV5-6 to TRBJ2-1, with D perhaps TRBD2 (5 bases). V was trimmed by 6 bases and J by 6 bases, leaving 13 bases between them. Per germline, CDR1 SGHDT and CDR2 YYEEEE. The CDR3 runs 13 residues. The CDR3 region is CASTRRGVNEQFF. CDR3 nucleotides: TGTGCCAGCACCAGACGGGGTGTCAATGAGCAGTTCTTC.

The V gene is TRBV28, the J gene TRBJ1-1; D is undetermined. CDR1 and CDR2 (germline): MDHEN, SYDVKM. V lost 2 bases and J 5 bases, leaving 15 bases between the germline ends. This CDR3 comprises 15 residues. CDR3 region: CASSLMEAGRTEAFF. DNA for the CDR3: TGTGCCAGCAGTTTAATGGAGGCAGGTCGGACTGAAGCTTTCTTT.

The chain recombines TRBV11-3 with TRBJ2-7, with D unclear. The CDR3 has 12 amino acids. Germline lookup yields CDR1 SGHNT and CDR2 YENEEA. Trimming took 5 bases from V and 4 from J, leaving 9 bases between them. This CDR3 is CASSLSGYEQYV. Here the CDR3 DNA reads TGTGCCAGCAGCCTGTCAGGTTACGAGCAGTACGTC.

The chain couples TRBV9 to TRBJ2-1; 8 bases line up with TRBD1. CDR1 and CDR2 from the germline V gene are SGDLS and YYNGEE. This CDR3 has 16 residues. The V and J ends lost 0 bases and 1 base, in that order; junction bases with no gene match: 3. The DNA of the CDR3 is TGTGCCAGCAGCGTAGTCCAGGGGGCTTCCTACAATGAGCAGTTCTTC. Protein sequence: CASSVVQGASYNEQFF.

The rearrangement uses TRBV19 and TRBJ1-1, with a possible D match to TRBD1 (5 bases). The CDR3 loop spans 14 amino acids. Germline CDR1 and CDR2: LNHDA and SQIVND (reference sequence). Trimming took 6 bases from V and 2 from J, leaving 13 bases between them. As DNA, the CDR3 is TGTGCCAGTAGAGGCAGGGATCGAAACACTGAAGCTTTCTTT. Translation: CASRGRDRNTEAFF. The whole variable domain, remainder taken from reference TRBV19 and TRBJ1-1, is DGGITQSPKYLFRKEGQNVTLSCEQNLNHDAMYWYRQDPGQGLRLIYYSQIVNDFQKGDIAEGYSVSREKKESFPLTVTSAQKNPTAFYLCASRGRDRNTEAFFGQGTRLTVV.

The rearrangement links TRBV19 to TRBJ1-2, with D possibly matching TRBD1 (6 bases). The CDR3 spans 13 residues. V was trimmed by 6 bases and J by 4 bases, leaving 12 bases between them. CDR1 LNHDA and CDR2 SQIVND come from the germline V gene (reference sequence). The CDR3 is CASSTQGRYGYTF. In DNA, the CDR3 is TGTGCCAGTAGCACCCAGGGGCGCTATGGCTACACCTTC.

J is TRBJ2-5 and V is TRBV19; TRBD2 matches at 14 bases. This CDR3 is 16 amino acids long. The germline gives CDR1 LNHDA, CDR2 SQIVND (reference sequence). J lost 3 bases, V lost 5 bases, and 5 bases had no gene match. The CDR3 nucleotides are TGTGCCAGTAGTCAGACTAGCGGGGGGGCGAAAGAGACCCAGTACTTC. Amino acids: CASSQTSGGAKETQYF.